The 16 T cell receptor beta chains below were found in one sample sequenced in a study of blood T cell repertoires in COVID-19 (dated by TCRdb to the early 2020s). The protocol used for the library was the immunoSEQ multiplex PCR assay. In TCRdb, the immuneACCESS table is reduced to in-frame sequences with V and J assigned. These tables do not hold every clone; where another copy was compared, an unresolved V gene accounts for under half, and the others remain unexplained. The sample table contains about 210,000 clones; only one count was recorded for roughly 80% of them. Approximately 5.6% of the sample lies in the top ten. Sequencing input: peripheral blood. The receptor set was obtained from a woman in her seventies with COVID-19, enrolled during active disease.

As regards this clone: One end of the junction does not line up with germline, which may come from a read error. The rearrangement joins TRBV29-1 to TRBJ1-2, with D possibly TRBD1 on 6 matching bases. The CDR3 contains 12 residues. CDR1 and CDR2 from the germline V gene are SQVTM and ANQGSEA. This chain's CDR3 is CSVEGGRDGYTF. The CDR3 DNA sequence: TGCAGCGTAGAAGGGGGGAGGGATGGCTACACCTTC.

This clone was counted many times. The chain couples TRBV4-3 to TRBJ2-1; a weak D match, TRBD2 (5 bases). CDR3 length: 14 residues. The ends were cut back, 0 bases at V and 5 bases at J, with 8 bases in the middle. Germline CDR1 reads LGHNA; CDR2 reads YSLEER. The DNA for the CDR3 is TGCGCCAGCAGCCAAGAGGACGGGAACAATGAGCAGTTCTTC. It is translated as CASSQEDGNNEQFF.

The CDR3 reads CAWGRTGGFDEQYF. The CDR3 DNA is TGTGCCTGGGGGAGGACAGGGGGCTTTGACGAGCAGTACTTC. This sequence joins TRBV30 and TRBJ2-7; 11 bases match TRBD1. This CDR3 has 14 residues. Germline CDR1 GTSNPN, CDR2 SVGIG (reference sequence). Trimming took 5 bases from V and 5 from J; bases not matched to a gene: 8.

This rearrangement joins TRBV7-9 to TRBJ1-2, with 7 bases that match TRBD1. V gave up 6 bases and J gave up 5 bases; unmatched junction bases: 9. Germline CDR1 SEHNR, CDR2 FQNEAQ (reference sequence). The CDR3 loop spans 14 amino acids. The CDR3 region is CASRRSQGVYGYTF. Here the CDR3 DNA reads TGTGCCAGCAGGCGTAGCCAGGGGGTTTATGGCTACACCTTC.

The chain's CDR3 is CASSLWGTGGDTGELFF. The CDR3 nucleotides are TGTGCCAGCAGTTTATGGGGGACAGGGGGAGACACCGGGGAGCTGTTTTTT. The chain has TRBV27 and TRBJ2-2, with 11 bases lining up with TRBD1. Germline V gene data show CDR1 as MNHEY and CDR2 as SMNVEV (reference sequence). The junction had 4 bases not matched to a gene; V was cut back by 1 base and J by 3 bases. This CDR3 spans 17 amino acids.

In this sample, this clone turned up once. The V gene is TRBV2, the J gene TRBJ2-7, with TRBD2 as a possible D gene (6 bases). Germline lookup yields CDR1 SNHLY and CDR2 FYNNEI. The CDR3 runs to 15 residues. V lost 4 bases and J 2 bases, leaving 15 bases between the germline ends. The CDR3 here is CASSGGLANAYEQYF. CDR3 nucleotides: TGTGCCAGCAGTGGAGGGCTAGCGAATGCCTACGAGCAGTACTTC. The full variable domain, in which reference TRBV2 and TRBJ2-7 provide the parts outside the CDR3, is EPEVTQTPSHQVTQMGQEVILRCVPISNHLYFYWYRQILGQKVEFLVSFYNNEISEKSEIFDDQFSVERPDGSNFTLKIRSTKLEDSAMYFCASSGGLANAYEQYFGPGTRLTVT.

This chain uses TRBV7-2 with TRBJ1-3; tentatively, D is TRBD1 (6 bases). Trimming removed 4 bases at V and 0 bases at J, with 13 bases between. CDR1 and CDR2 (germline): SGHTA, FQGNSA. This CDR3 is 16 amino acids long. DNA for the CDR3: TGTGCCAGCAGCTCCTACGGGACACGCTCTGGAAACACCATATATTTT. Protein: CASSSYGTRSGNTIYF.

This clone was seen just once. This chain uses TRBV18 with TRBJ1-2; D gene uncertain. The CDR3 totals 13 residues. The germline CDR1 and CDR2 sequences are KGHSH and LQKENI. V was cut by 5 bases and J by 3 bases, with 10 bases left in between. This CDR3 is CASSEDGDYGYTF. CDR3 sequence (DNA): TGTGCCAGCTCAGAAGACGGGGACTATGGCTACACCTTC. The complete variable domain, with remaining parts taken from reference TRBV18 and TRBJ1-2, reads NAGVMQNPRHLVRRRGQEARLRCSPMKGHSHVYWYRQLPEEGLKFMVYLQKENIIDESGMPKERFSAEFPKEGPSILRIQQVVRGDSAAYFCASSEDGDYGYTFGSGTRLTVV.

This clone was seen a few times. This chain joins TRBV9 and TRBJ1-3; D gene uncertain. The CDR3 is made up of 11 amino acids. Germline values: CDR1 SGDLS, CDR2 YYNGEE. Trimming stripped 4 bases from V and 3 bases from J, with 2 bases between. The CDR3 spells CASSRGNTIYF. CDR3 bases: TGTGCCAGCAGCCGTGGAAACACCATATATTTT.

This clone was seen once. The gene calls are TRBV9 and TRBJ1-2; no clear D. Germline CDR1 and CDR2: SGDLS and YYNGEE. This CDR3 comprises 15 residues. The V gene lost 4 bases and the J gene lost 2 bases, with 15 bases spanning the gap. The CDR3 sequence: CASSPRGAQNYGYTF. Written as DNA, the CDR3 is TGTGCCAGCAGCCCCCGGGGAGCACAGAACTATGGCTACACCTTC.

This clone was picked up one time. The chain recombines TRBV28 with TRBJ1-5; D may be TRBD1 (5 bases). CDR1 and CDR2 (germline): MDHEN, SYDVKM. CDR3 length: 17 residues. V shed 3 bases and J shed 2 bases, with 17 bases lying between them. The chain's CDR3 is CASSLPQGHGGNQPQHF. DNA for the CDR3: TGTGCCAGCAGTTTGCCGCAGGGTCACGGTGGCAATCAGCCCCAGCATTTT.

The chain links TRBV11-3 to TRBJ2-3; the D gene is possibly TRBD2 (6 bases). Trimming removed 5 bases at V and 5 bases at J, with 14 bases between. This CDR3 comprises 14 residues. Germline V CDR1 and CDR2: SGHNT, YENEEA. The CDR3 bases are TGTGCCAGCAGCCCCGGGGCTAGCGTAGATACGCAGTATTTT. Its protein product is CASSPGASVDTQYF.

The chain combines TRBV21-1 with TRBJ1-5; the table's D call, TRBD1, was not checked against the DNA. TRBV21-1 corresponds to a pseudogene. CDR3 length: 21 residues. Here the CDR3 reads CASSPETYTGTGVSSNQPQHF. The CDR3 bases are TGTGCCAGCAGCCCGGAGACCTATACCGGGACAGGGGTGTCAAGCAATCAGCCCCAGCATTTT.

V gene TRBV4-1 combines with J gene TRBJ2-7; 13 positions match TRBD2. V was pared by 0 bases and J by 2 bases, with 10 bases of the junction left unmatched. The CDR3 loop spans 19 amino acids. Germline-derived CDR1 and CDR2 are MGHRA and YSYEKL. Here the CDR3 reads CASSQDRGTSGIDPYEQYF. The CDR3, as DNA: TGCGCCAGCAGCCAAGATCGAGGGACTAGCGGGATCGATCCCTACGAGCAGTACTTC.

This clone was detected once. The chain has TRBV21-1 and TRBJ2-4; the table's TRBD1 call for D was not verified on the DNA. TRBV21-1 corresponds to a pseudogene. CDR3 size: 19 residues. DNA for the CDR3: TGTGCCAGCAGCTCCACCGGGGACAGGGGTCCCGTAGCCAAAAACATTCAGTACTTC. It translates to CASSSTGDRGPVAKNIQYF.

The J gene is TRBJ1-6, the V gene TRBV5-1, with 9 bases aligning to TRBD1. V was pared by 6 bases and J by 7 bases, with 5 bases of the junction left unmatched. This CDR3 comprises 14 residues. In germline, CDR1 is SGHRS, CDR2 YFSETQ. CDR3 in amino acids: CASTGDRVNSPLHF. As DNA, the CDR3 is TGCGCCAGCACCGGGGACAGGGTAAATTCACCCCTCCACTTT.